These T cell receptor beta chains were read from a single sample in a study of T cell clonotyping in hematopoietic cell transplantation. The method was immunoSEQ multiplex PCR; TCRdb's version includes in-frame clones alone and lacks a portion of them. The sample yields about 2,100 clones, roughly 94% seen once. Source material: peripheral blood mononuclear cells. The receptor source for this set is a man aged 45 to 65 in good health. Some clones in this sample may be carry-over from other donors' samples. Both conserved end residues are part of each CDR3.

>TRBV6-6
CASSSRAGNTIYF
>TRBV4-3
CASSQDRWETGGSGELFF
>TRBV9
CASSVEGGSAYEQYF
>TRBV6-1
CASSEAYGGAYNEQFF
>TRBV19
CASSRQGNQPQHF
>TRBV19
CASSMVPTEAFF
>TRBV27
CASSLGPPGLFYNEQFF
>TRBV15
CATSPSFDKHYSF
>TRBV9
CASSVDGAGINEKLFF
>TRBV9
CASSLSQGSGQEKLFF
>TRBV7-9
CASSPQGPRQVNEQFF
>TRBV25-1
CASSHRGGGKTQYF